This T cell receptor (beta chain) appears in the sequencing data of a study of CD8+ T cells in alopecia areata. The CDR3 is 12 amino acids. Germline V gene sequence: CDR1 MGHDK, CDR2 SYGVNS. V gave up 4 bases and J gave up 5 bases, with 9 bases separating them. Documented treatment: oral pan-JAK inhibitor, 5-10 mg twice daily. This clone was observed a handful of times. It was cDNA, reverse transcribed from extracted RNA, that served as the sequencing template. Data came from immunoSEQ multiplex PCR; TCRdb stores just in-frame clones and leaves some out. The table has under 350,000 clones, roughly 64% seen once.

This chain joins TRBV25-1 and TRBJ2-7; D is unclear. The source was CD4+ T cells sorted from blood, collected at week 24, from a patient treated with tofacitinib. The clonotype was recovered from a human donor with alopecia areata. CDR3 nucleotide sequence: TGTGCCAGCAGTGGTGGGCACCACGAGCAGTACTTC. It specifies CASSGGHHEQYF.